This entry lists 18 T cell receptor beta chains sequenced from one sample in a study of spatial heterogeneity in lung cancer. These receptors are not linked to any known antigen. Time point: sample taken at primary tumor resection. Study-wide results and caveats: Intratumoral expanded alpha and beta TCR counts were found to track tumor mutation counts.

TCRdb reprocessed the 5' RACE reads with MiXCR, giving one entry per CDR3 protein. The sample lists about 13,000 distinct CDR3 sequences, more than 5% seen once, with roughly 10% in the top ten. The starting material was lung tumor tissue, obtained at surgery. The receptors stem from a female donor with early-stage non-small cell lung cancer.

By frequency in the sample, this clonotype is medium-sized. The library was designed around alpha chains, so this beta chain is a stray read whose abundance carries little weight. V and J are TRBV4-3 and TRBJ1-1; 9 positions match TRBD1. Germline V gene data show CDR1 as LGHNA and CDR2 as YSLEER. CDR3 size: 14 residues. J lost 3 bases, V lost 8 bases, and 7 bases had no gene match. The CDR3 region is CASSNRGRDTEAFF. CDR3 sequence (DNA): TGCGCCAGCTCAAACAGGGGGCGCGACACTGAAGCTTTCTTT.

This clonotype occurred many times. For a library built for alpha chains, this beta chain is a stray read; little rests on its size. This sequence joins TRBV24-1 and TRBJ2-3, with D perhaps matching TRBD2 (6 bases). The CDR3 has 15 amino acids. Germline V gene lookup returns CDR1 KGHDR and CDR2 SFDVKD. Trimming removed 5 bases at V and 3 bases at J, with 14 bases between. The CDR3 sequence: CATSGQGGRTDTQYF. CDR3 DNA: TGTGCCACCAGTGGTCAGGGAGGAAGGACAGATACGCAGTATTTT.

This clonotype was observed many times. As an off-target read in a library built for alpha chains, this beta chain has a frequency of little significance. The chain carries TRBV9 and TRBJ2-3; 12 bases map to TRBD2. V trimming: 4 bases; J trimming: 4 bases; junction bases outside the gene matches: 10. CDR1 SGDLS and CDR2 YYNGEE come from the germline V gene. The CDR3 is made up of 17 amino acids. CDR3 nucleotide sequence: TGTGCCAGCAGCCCCCCGAGGGCTAGCGGGGGGGCAGATACGCAGTATTTT. Its translation: CASSPPRASGGADTQYF.

There are many counts of this clonotype. This beta chain lies outside the target of a library built for alpha chains; its clone size means little. J is TRBJ2-5 and V is TRBV6-1, with TRBD1 matching 9 bases. Germline V CDR1 and CDR2: MNHNS, SASEGT. This CDR3 contains 15 residues. V shed 7 bases and J 5 bases; nucleotides not matched to a gene: 11. The DNA of the CDR3 is TGTGCCAGCACCCAACGGGACAGGGATGCGGAGACCCAGTACTTC. It encodes CASTQRDRDAETQYF.

This clonotype ranks as medium-sized (0.01 to 0.1%). This beta chain is a stray sequence in a library constructed for alpha chains; its clone size is not meaningful. The V and J genes are TRBV6-5 and TRBJ1-4; 7 nucleotides match TRBD1. The CDR3 totals 14 residues. The germline V gene encodes CDR1 MNHEY and CDR2 SVGAGI. The V and J ends lost 5 bases and 10 bases, in that order; junction bases with no gene match: 10. CDR3 in DNA: TGTGCCAGCAGTCACACAGGGGTCCGGGGAAAACTGTTTTTT. Encoded protein: CASSHTGVRGKLFF.

With regard to this clonotype: One junction end does not reproduce the germline sequence, and a read error may be involved. Since it is a stray read in a library aimed at alpha chains, this beta chain has a size that is not meaningful. V gene TRBV15 combines with J gene TRBJ2-5; D ambiguous. Per germline, CDR1 LNHNV and CDR2 YYDKDF (reference sequence). The CDR3 covers 12 residues. The CDR3 loop reads CATNRSRETQYF. The DNA of the CDR3 is TGTGCCACCAACAGATCGCGAGAGACCCAGTACTTC.

This clonotype occurred many times. Since it is a stray read in a library aimed at alpha chains, this beta chain has a size that is not meaningful. The rearrangement joins TRBV30 to TRBJ1-2; possible D gene TRBD1, 6 bases. The length of the CDR3 is 11 residues. Deletions cut 5 bases from V and 5 bases from J, with 9 bases between. Germline V gives CDR1 GTSNPN, CDR2 SVGIG (reference sequence). The CDR3: CAWGRGYGYTF. In DNA, the CDR3 is TGTGCCTGGGGGAGGGGGTATGGCTACACCTTC.

Notes on this clonotype: Being one base from a much bigger clone, this may be a read error. In a library made to pick up alpha chains, this beta chain is a stray read with a size that means little. V and J are TRBV7-8 and TRBJ1-6; no firm D call. The V gene's germline CDR1 is SGHVS and CDR2 FQNEAQ. This CDR3 has 16 residues. Between the trimmed V and J ends, which lost 5 bases and 7 bases, there was a span of 18 bases. CDR3 bases: TGTGCCAGCAGCACCGAGAGTCCTGCTCGGAATTCACCCCTCCACTTT. Its translation: CASSTESPARNSPLHF.

This clonotype was seen ten or more times. A library prepared for alpha chains yielded this beta chain as an off-target read; its size is of little meaning. The J gene is TRBJ2-3, the V gene TRBV5-6, with TRBD1 as a possible D gene (5 bases). This CDR3 has 13 residues. Looked up from germline, CDR1 is SGHDT and CDR2 is YYEEEE. V lost 4 bases to trimming and J lost 5 bases, with 11 bases between them. In nucleotides, the CDR3 is TGTGCCAGCAGCCTGAGACAGATAGATACGCAGTATTTT. Its translation: CASSLRQIDTQYF.

There are many counts of this clonotype. This beta chain appears as a stray read in a library generated for alpha chains; its size is not informative. The gene calls are TRBV12-3 or TRBV12-4 and TRBJ1-5; no reliable D call. This CDR3 has 13 amino acids. The ends were cut back, 0 bases at V and 4 bases at J, with 4 bases in the middle. The CDR3 spells CASSLAHNQPQHF. CDR3 coding DNA: TGTGCCAGCAGTTTAGCGCATAATCAGCCCCAGCATTTT.

This clonotype qualifies as medium-sized (0.01 to 0.1%). This beta chain lies outside the target of a library built for alpha chains; its clone size means little. The chain joins TRBV7-2 to TRBJ1-5; D is undetermined. CDR1 SGHTA and CDR2 FQGNSA come from the germline V gene. The CDR3 is 12 residues long. V shed 5 bases and J shed 3 bases, with 5 bases lying between them. CDR3 amino acids: CASSGINQPQHF. CDR3 in DNA: TGTGCCAGCAGCGGTATCAATCAGCCCCAGCATTTT.

This clonotype has a count of ten or more. This beta chain represents an off-target read in a library built for alpha chains; its size is of limited meaning. The J gene is TRBJ1-1, the V gene TRBV12-3 or TRBV12-4, with D maybe TRBD1 (5 bases). The CDR3 extends over 17 amino acids. The V end lost 1 base, the J end lost 1 base, and 16 bases lay between the germline ends. CDR3 in DNA: TGTGCCAGCAGTTTAGTCTCCGGGGGGTGGAGGAACACTGAAGCTTTCTTT. It is translated as CASSLVSGGWRNTEAFF.

This clonotype has ten or more counts. A read error is possible here, since a much larger clone lies one base away. The size of this beta chain means little, since it is a stray read in a library made for alpha chains. J is TRBJ1-5 and V is TRBV6-5; 7 bases match TRBD1. The CDR3 totals 17 residues. Germline values: CDR1 MNHEY, CDR2 SVGAGI. The CDR3 protein is CVSGPLGMRDRNQPQHF. CDR3 DNA: TGTGTCAGCGGCCCCCTTGGTATGCGGGACAGAAATCAGCCCCAGCATTTT.

This clonotype came up many times. This beta chain slipped into a library made for alpha chains as a stray read, so its size is not meaningful. The chain combines TRBV20-1 with TRBJ1-1; the D gene is possibly TRBD1 (6 bases). The CDR3 is 13 amino acids. Germline V gene lookup returns CDR1 DFQATT and CDR2 SNEGSKA (reference sequence). Trimming removed 2 bases from V and 5 bases from J, with 12 bases in between. The CDR3 nucleotides read TGCAGTGCTAGACGTTTGAGGGGGACTGAAGCTTTCTTT. Amino acid sequence: CSARRLRGTEAFF.

This clonotype was seen repeatedly, ten times or more. This beta chain lies outside the target of a library built for alpha chains; its clone size means little. The V call is TRBV2, the J call TRBJ1-6, with 10 bases that match TRBD1. J lost 7 bases, V lost 6 bases, and 9 bases had no gene match. The CDR3 runs 16 residues. CDR1 SNHLY and CDR2 FYNNEI come from the germline V gene. The CDR3 DNA is TGTGCCAGCAGGGAGGGACAGGGGCTGAAGAATTCACCCCTCCACTTT. Its translation: CASREGQGLKNSPLHF.

At least ten counts were recorded for this clonotype. This beta chain is an unintended read in a library built for alpha chains; its size means little. The chain couples TRBV6-5 to TRBJ1-4, with D possibly being TRBD1 (5 bases). V gave up 0 bases and J gave up 11 bases, with 16 bases separating them. CDR1 and CDR2 (germline): MNHEY, SVGAGI. This CDR3 has 15 residues. CDR3 sequence reads: CASSYSGTDMSKLFF. The CDR3, as DNA: TGTGCCAGCAGTTACTCAGGGACCGACATGTCTAAACTGTTTTTT.

The sample holds many counts of this clonotype. This beta chain represents an off-target read in a library built for alpha chains; its size is of limited meaning. The chain uses TRBV20-1 and TRBJ2-7; the D gene is possibly TRBD1 (6 bases). The germline V and J ends were trimmed by 4 bases and 5 bases, with 21 bases remaining between them. CDR1 and CDR2 (germline): DFQATT, SNEGSKA (reference sequence). CDR3 size: 15 residues. CDR3 in amino acids: CSATSPRTVTDEQYF. The CDR3 coding sequence is TGCAGTGCTACCTCGCCCCGGACAGTTACCGACGAGCAGTACTTC.

This clonotype has a count of ten or more. For a library built for alpha chains, this beta chain is a stray read; little rests on its size. The chain is built from TRBV10-3 and TRBJ2-3, with D perhaps matching TRBD2 (6 bases). In germline, CDR1 is ENHRY, CDR2 SYGVKD. The CDR3 consists of 16 residues. The ends were cut back, 2 bases at V and 0 bases at J, with 12 bases in the middle. CDR3 in amino acids: CAISERPSVSTDTQYF. The CDR3 DNA reads as TGTGCCATCAGTGAGCGGCCTAGCGTTAGCACAGATACGCAGTATTTT.